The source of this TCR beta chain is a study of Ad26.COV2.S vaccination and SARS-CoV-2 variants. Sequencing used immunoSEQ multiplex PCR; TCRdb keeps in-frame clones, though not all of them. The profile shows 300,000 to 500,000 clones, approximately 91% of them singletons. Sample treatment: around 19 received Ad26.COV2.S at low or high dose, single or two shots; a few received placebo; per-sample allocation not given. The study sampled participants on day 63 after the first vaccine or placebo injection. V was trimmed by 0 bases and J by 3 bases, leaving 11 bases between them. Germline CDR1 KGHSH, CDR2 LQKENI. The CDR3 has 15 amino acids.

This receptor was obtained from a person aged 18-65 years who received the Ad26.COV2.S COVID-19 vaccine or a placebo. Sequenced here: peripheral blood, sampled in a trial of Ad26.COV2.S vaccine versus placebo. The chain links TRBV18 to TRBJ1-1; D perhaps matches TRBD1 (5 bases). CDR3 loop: CASSPPTESYTEAFF. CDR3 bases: TGTGCCAGCTCACCACCGACAGAAAGCTACACTGAAGCTTTCTTT.